Listed below are T cell receptor beta chains from one sample, sequenced in a study of siplizumab effects on memory and regulatory T cells. Sequenced by immunoSEQ multiplex PCR; TCRdb stores in-frame clones only, minus some. The table has about 75,000 clones, roughly 93% seen once; the top ten hold roughly 5.2%. The sample comprised CD8+ T cells sorted from blood. These receptors all come from a human donor in good health. The conserved cysteine and the conserved F or W are not part of the CDR3 here. Fields, in order: clone size, V gene, CDR3 protein. Some rows have no size entry. The others give once, few or many, or a class for an expanded clone.

clone size: -; V gene: TRBV5-1; CDR3 protein: ASSLSSGGAGETQY
clone size: -; V gene: TRBV7-2; CDR3 protein: ASSLGFSGGGTGTEAF
clone size: -; V gene: TRBV5-4; CDR3 protein: ASRRRGLANYGYT
clone size: -; V gene: TRBV28; CDR3 protein: ASSRSVDPDTQY
clone size: -; V gene: TRBV7-3; CDR3 protein: ASSPDGLAGKNTGELF
clone size: -; V gene: TRBV10-3; CDR3 protein: AISENGQMNTEAF
clone size: -; V gene: TRBV4-1; CDR3 protein: ASSQGVVLGEQF
clone size: -; V gene: TRBV11-3; CDR3 protein: ASSLSTSGGSTDTQY
clone size: -; V gene: TRBV4-2; CDR3 protein: ASSPGTDTQY
clone size: once; V gene: TRBV7-9; CDR3 protein: ASSRTTSYEQY
clone size: -; V gene: TRBV9; CDR3 protein: ASSALTTDTQY
clone size: once; V gene: TRBV2; CDR3 protein: ASSEAGGVYEQY
clone size: -; V gene: TRBV4-1; CDR3 protein: ASSQDPGQGGNYGYT
clone size: -; V gene: TRBV19; CDR3 protein: ASIGTEPNYGYT
clone size: -; V gene: TRBV7-9; CDR3 protein: ASSLEAREAF
clone size: -; V gene: TRBV28; CDR3 protein: ASRSLQGVYGYT
clone size: -; V gene: TRBV19; CDR3 protein: ASSAGQYTEAF
clone size: -; V gene: TRBV4-1; CDR3 protein: ASSQGEDRGTGELF
clone size: once; V gene: TRBV11-2; CDR3 protein: ASSPGTGGNQPQH
clone size: -; V gene: TRBV19; CDR3 protein: ASMTGGTEAF
clone size: -; V gene: TRBV7-3; CDR3 protein: ASSLMGAENTEAF
clone size: -; V gene: TRBV29-1; CDR3 protein: SVDLGDTYEQY
clone size: -; V gene: TRBV4-3; CDR3 protein: ASSQGEASGPTDTQY
clone size: -; V gene: TRBV9; CDR3 protein: ASSEAAGHGGYT
clone size: -; V gene: TRBV2; CDR3 protein: ASSFRQSEKLF
clone size: once; V gene: TRBV4-2; CDR3 protein: ASSQASGMADTQY
clone size: -; V gene: TRBV6-1; CDR3 protein: ASSEAKTSGDTQY
clone size: -; V gene: TRBV10-2; CDR3 protein: ASSDPGTSGGGYEQY
clone size: once; V gene: TRBV7-6; CDR3 protein: ASSFGSEREQY
clone size: -; V gene: TRBV4-1; CDR3 protein: ASRGSTYNEQF
clone size: -; V gene: TRBV18; CDR3 protein: ASSPPYSVAGEKETQY
clone size: -; V gene: TRBV6-6; CDR3 protein: ASSYSLNTEAF
clone size: -; V gene: TRBV19; CDR3 protein: ACTGGAQAF
clone size: -; V gene: TRBV9; CDR3 protein: ASSVEWGPYEQY
clone size: -; V gene: TRBV6-5; CDR3 protein: ASSYSNTATGELF
clone size: -; V gene: TRBV4-1; CDR3 protein: ASSQESYGSNQPQH
clone size: -; V gene: TRBV9; CDR3 protein: ASSEAGVGYNEQF
clone size: -; V gene: TRBV4-3; CDR3 protein: ASSQDPRELYEQY
clone size: -; V gene: TRBV27; CDR3 protein: ASSLGAAYNSPLH
clone size: few; V gene: TRBV13; CDR3 protein: ASSFARRDMDEQY
clone size: -; V gene: TRBV7-7; CDR3 protein: ASSPEQLGQQTQY
clone size: -; V gene: TRBV2; CDR3 protein: ASTGGGGAETQY
clone size: -; V gene: TRBV30; CDR3 protein: AWLSGGDEQY
clone size: -; V gene: TRBV19; CDR3 protein: ASSIAHQRGVDEQY
clone size: -; V gene: TRBV7-9; CDR3 protein: ASRETNEKLF
clone size: -; V gene: TRBV19; CDR3 protein: ATSPQGAPGEQY
clone size: -; V gene: TRBV6-5; CDR3 protein: ASSTTLNTEAF
clone size: -; V gene: TRBV7-9; CDR3 protein: ASRGPDSNTEAF
clone size: -; V gene: TRBV19; CDR3 protein: ASRGTTGAYNEQF
clone size: -; V gene: TRBV5-1; CDR3 protein: ASSSPQAGRYEQY
clone size: -; V gene: TRBV5-5; CDR3 protein: ASSLSSGGSTDTQY
clone size: -; V gene: TRBV6-1; CDR3 protein: ASSETGVNYEQY
clone size: -; V gene: TRBV5-6; CDR3 protein: ASSWGSGGNEQY
clone size: -; V gene: TRBV19; CDR3 protein: ASSDRGQVSNQPQH
clone size: once; V gene: TRBV6-4; CDR3 protein: ASSDPGTGLYTQY
clone size: -; V gene: TRBV29-1; CDR3 protein: SVLTGANYEQY
clone size: -; V gene: TRBV6-1; CDR3 protein: ASSVWGPGETQY
clone size: -; V gene: TRBV13; CDR3 protein: ASSDAGVGEAF
clone size: -; V gene: TRBV7-6; CDR3 protein: ASSLGPTGGYT